The 4 T cell receptor beta chains in this list originate from one sample, sequenced in a study of monozygotic twins with inflammatory bowel disease. One entry per CDR3 protein, without DNA, is what TCRdb gives after re-calling the 5' RACE reads. Seen in this sample are approximately 400,000 distinct CDR3 sequences; the ten most common clones hold more than 2%. Specimen: blood. Source of these receptors: a human donor with ulcerative colitis or Crohn's disease, or a healthy co-twin of an affected twin (not recorded which).

This rearrangement joins TRBV4-3 to TRBJ2-3. Germline CDR1 and CDR2: LGHNA and YSLEER. The CDR3 is made up of 15 amino acids. This chain's CDR3 is CASSQAVSSTDTQYF.

V gene TRBV6-2 or TRBV6-3 combines with J gene TRBJ2-1; the TCRdb D gene call, TRBD1, has no DNA to confirm it. Germline V lookup: CDR1 MNHEY, CDR2 SVGEGT. The CDR3 consists of 14 residues. CDR3 sequence: CASSYPDRGHEQFF.

This rearrangement joins TRBV5-1 to TRBJ2-4; TCRdb calls TRBD1, which cannot be checked without DNA. Germline lookup yields CDR1 SGHRS and CDR2 YFSETQ. This CDR3 is built from 15 residues. The CDR3 protein is CASSLGGTAKNIQYF.

CDR3 sequence reads: CASSPRLAGGHNEQFF. The chain recombines TRBV28 with TRBJ2-1; the TRBD2 assignment by TCRdb is unverifiable without DNA. The CDR3 has 16 residues. Germline V gene data show CDR1 as MDHEN and CDR2 as SYDVKM.